The 7 T cell receptor beta chains in this list originate from one sample, sequenced in a study of HIV-infected patients and healthy controls. One entry per CDR3 protein, called by TCRdb with MiXCR from the 5' RACE reads. The table includes about 18,000 distinct CDR3 sequences, about 19% detected once. Sequenced material: CD8+ T cells from blood. These receptors were taken from a human donor in good health.

This clonotype was seen a few times. The CDR3 sequence: CASSPGRTYEQYF. CDR3 in DNA: TGTGCCAGCAGCCCGGGACGTACCTACGAGCAGTACTTC. The chain links TRBV14 to TRBJ2-7, with D tentatively TRBD1 or TRBD2 (5 bases each). Germline CDR1 and CDR2: SGHDN and FVKESK. The V end was cut by 4 bases, the J end by 2 bases, with 9 bases between. The CDR3 length is 13 residues.

The chain joins TRBV27 to TRBJ2-6, with 7 bases fitting TRBD1. CDR3 length: 18 residues. The V gene end was trimmed by 3 bases and the J gene end by 0 bases; junction bases not matched to a gene: 8. The V gene's germline CDR1 is MNHEY and CDR2 SMNVEV (reference sequence). CDR3 nucleotide sequence: TGTGCCAGCAGTTTCCGGACAGGAAGTAGCTCTGGGGCCAACGTCCTGACTTTC. This encodes CASSFRTGSSSGANVLTF.

The V and J genes are TRBV7-9 and TRBJ1-1; no definite D call. V was shortened by 1 base and J by 5 bases, with 5 bases between the two germline ends. The CDR3 is 12 amino acids. Germline V gene lookup returns CDR1 SEHNR and CDR2 FQNEAQ (reference sequence). In DNA form, the CDR3 reads TGTGCCAGCAGCTTAGGGTGGACTGAAGCTTTCTTT. This gives the protein CASSLGWTEAFF.

This clonotype occurred a few times. This chain uses TRBV5-5 with TRBJ1-1; D is perhaps TRBD1 (6 bases). Germline-derived CDR1 and CDR2 are SGHKS and YYEKEE (reference sequence). The CDR3 contains 11 residues. Trimming pared 2 bases from V and 11 bases from J, leaving 10 bases between. In DNA form, the CDR3 reads TGTGCCAGCAGCTTTAACAGGGTTGCTTTCTTT. Its protein is CASSFNRVAFF.

This clonotype came up many times. The chain combines TRBV29-1 with TRBJ2-7; 7 positions agree with TRBD2. This CDR3 contains 16 residues. Germline values: CDR1 SQVTM, CDR2 ANQGSEA. V lost 0 bases and J lost 5; bases outside the gene matches: 13. The CDR3, as DNA: TGCAGCGTTGAAGATCTTTCTAGTGGGAGGGCCCACGAGCAGTACTTC. Protein: CSVEDLSSGRAHEQYF.

This clonotype came up a few times. The chain carries TRBV20-1 and TRBJ2-2; D is undetermined. V shed 1 base and J shed 1 base, with 10 bases lying between them. Germline V CDR1 and CDR2: DFQATT, SNEGSKA (reference sequence). The CDR3 contains 15 residues. CDR3 bases: TGCAGTGCTAGAGCCGGCTACGGGAACACCGGGGAGCTGTTTTTT. Residues: CSARAGYGNTGELFF.

This sequence joins TRBV7-6 and TRBJ2-5; 7 bases map to TRBD1. In germline, CDR1 is SGHVS, CDR2 FNYEAQ. V trimming: 6 bases; J trimming: 0 bases; junction bases outside the gene matches: 4. CDR3 size: 14 residues. CDR3 nucleotides: TGTGCCAGCAGATTGGACAGGTACCAAGAGACCCAGTACTTC. Amino acid sequence: CASRLDRYQETQYF.